One and the same sample provided the 30 T cell receptor beta chains below, sequenced in a study of OX40 agonist ivuxolimab in advanced cancers. Sequencing was performed with immunoSEQ multiplex PCR; in TCRdb, only in-frame clones are kept and a portion is missing. The table records 9,500 to 12,000 clones, 75% to 85% of them present only once. The sample here was CD4+ or CD8+ T cells sorted from blood, taken in a trial of the OX40 agonist ivuxolimab. Receptors originate from an adult with an advanced solid tumor such as melanoma, head and neck, liver or kidney cancer.

This sequence joins TRBV7-9 and TRBJ1-1; tentative D call: TRBD1 (6 bases). Germline CDR1 reads SEHNR; CDR2 reads FQNEAQ (reference sequence). CDR3 length: 13 amino acids. V was clipped by 3 bases and J by 7 bases, with 12 bases between them. CDR3: CASSLGASNEAFF. The CDR3 region has the DNA TGTGCCAGCAGCTTGGGGGCGTCTAATGAAGCTTTCTTT. Based on the CDR3 plus reference TRBV7-9 and TRBJ1-1, the full variable domain is DTGVSQNPRHKITKRGQNVTFRCDPISEHNRLYWYRQTLGQGPEFLTYFQNEAQLEKSRLLSDRFSAERPKGSFSTLEIQRTEQGDSAMYLCASSLGASNEAFFGQGTRLTVV.

The J gene is TRBJ2-7, the V gene TRBV5-5; no firm D call. This CDR3 has 13 residues. CDR1 and CDR2 from the germline V gene are SGHKS and YYEKEE (reference sequence). V lost 1 base and J 3 bases, leaving 8 bases between the germline ends. CDR3: CASSLPRVYEQYF. The CDR3 DNA reads as TGTGCCAGCAGCTTGCCACGGGTCTACGAGCAGTACTTC.

The chain carries TRBV10-1 and TRBJ2-1; D might be TRBD2 (6 bases). This CDR3 has 15 residues. Trimming shortened V by 0 bases and J by 2 bases, and 8 bases separated the two germline ends. CDR1 is WNHNN and CDR2 is SYGVQD in the germline V gene (reference sequence). The CDR3 protein is CASSESAGTYNEQFF. The CDR3 nucleotides are TGCGCCAGCAGTGAGTCGGCGGGGACCTACAATGAGCAGTTCTTC.

This clone was observed a single time. The V gene is TRBV27, the J gene TRBJ2-3, with 7 positions matching TRBD2. This CDR3 has 14 residues. The germline V gene has CDR1 MNHEY and CDR2 SMNVEV (reference sequence). V was clipped by 5 bases and J by 5 bases; unmatched bases: 7. The CDR3 DNA is TGTGCCAGCAGTAAGGGAGGGCCTGAAGATACGCAGTATTTT. Translating gives CASSKGGPEDTQYF.

The chain couples TRBV6-5 to TRBJ1-5, with D unclear. Germline CDR1 and CDR2: MNHEY and SVGAGI. CDR3 length: 15 residues. Trimming left V 0 bases short and J 2 bases short, with 8 bases between. CDR3 DNA: TGTGCCAGCAGTTACTCTCCCCCGGGCAATCAGCCCCAGCATTTT. This translates into CASSYSPPGNQPQHF.

V gene TRBV5-4 combines with J gene TRBJ2-5, with 9 bases aligning to TRBD1. The length of the CDR3 is 14 residues. CDR1 and CDR2 (germline): SGHNT, YYREEE (reference sequence). The ends lost 0 bases at V and 4 bases at J; junction bases unmatched: 1. The CDR3 sequence is CASSLATGGETQYF. The CDR3, as DNA: TGTGCCAGCAGCTTGGCGACAGGGGGAGAGACCCAGTACTTC.

The chain combines TRBV7-8 with TRBJ2-7; tentative D call: TRBD2 (5 bases). CDR3 length: 16 residues. The germline V and J ends were trimmed by 5 bases and 0 bases, with 17 bases remaining between them. CDR1 and CDR2 from the germline V gene are SGHVS and FQNEAQ. The DNA for the CDR3 is TGTGCCAGCAGCCTTGTCGGGATCTTTAGCTCCTACGAGCAGTACTTC. The encoded protein is CASSLVGIFSSYEQYF.

The rearrangement uses TRBV13 and TRBJ2-3; D unresolved. Germline V CDR1 and CDR2: PRHDT, FYEKMQ (reference sequence). V lost 0 bases and J 6 bases, leaving 4 bases between the germline ends. CDR3 length: 12 residues. CDR3 sequence: CASSLGVDTQYF. The CDR3 bases are TGTGCCAGCAGCTTAGGCGTCGATACGCAGTATTTT.

This clone appeared once. The V and J genes are TRBV11-3 and TRBJ2-7; D is unclear. The V end was cut by 1 base, the J end by 6 bases, with 19 bases between. The germline gives CDR1 SGHNT, CDR2 YENEEA. CDR3 length: 16 residues. The CDR3 coding sequence is TGTGCCAGCAGCTTAGCGCTCAAGGGCAACCTAGGCGAGCAGTACTTC. Amino acids: CASSLALKGNLGEQYF.

The V call is TRBV5-1, the J call TRBJ1-5; D is unclear. This CDR3 comprises 13 residues. Trimming cost V 1 base and J 1 base, with 3 bases left between them. CDR1 is SGHRS and CDR2 is YFSETQ in the germline V gene. The CDR3 DNA reads TGCGCCAGCAGCTTGAGAAGCAATCAGCCCCAGCATTTT. Its protein product is CASSLRSNQPQHF.

This clone occurred once. This chain connects TRBV7-9 to TRBJ2-2; no reliable D call. Per the germline V gene, CDR1 is SEHNR and CDR2 is FQNEAQ (reference sequence). This CDR3 has 15 amino acids. V lost 2 bases, J lost 6 bases, and 13 bases lay in between. The CDR3 is CASSLSEPWAGELFF. Here the CDR3 DNA reads TGTGCCAGCAGCTTAAGTGAGCCCTGGGCCGGGGAGCTGTTTTTT. Looking up the rest from reference TRBV7-9 and TRBJ2-2 gives the full variable domain: DTGVSQNPRHKITKRGQNVTFRCDPISEHNRLYWYRQTLGQGPEFLTYFQNEAQLEKSRLLSDRFSAERPKGSFSTLEIQRTEQGDSAMYLCASSLSEPWAGELFFGEGSRLTVL.

In regard to this clone: At one boundary the junction diverges from the germline segment, which might be a read error. V and J are TRBV5-1 and TRBJ2-7; tentatively, D is TRBD2 (6 bases). CDR1 SGHRS and CDR2 YFSETQ come from the germline V gene. CDR3 length: 11 amino acids. The CDR3 nucleotides read TGTGCCAGCGGGTTGGAGTCCGAGCAGTACTTC. Translating gives CASGLESEQYF.

This chain links TRBV14 with TRBJ2-7, with TRBD1 matching over 7 bases. CDR1 SGHDN and CDR2 FVKESK come from the germline V gene. This CDR3 is built from 14 residues. Germline trimming cut 6 bases from V and 1 base from J; bases unmatched to any gene: 6. This chain's CDR3 is CASRETGPSYEQYF. CDR3 nucleotide sequence: TGTGCCAGCAGGGAGACAGGGCCTTCCTACGAGCAGTACTTC.

The chain has TRBV4-1 and TRBJ1-3, with 9 bases that match TRBD1. Unmatched junction bases numbered 7, after V lost 0 bases and J lost 4 bases. CDR1 and CDR2 (germline): MGHRA, YSYEKL. CDR3 length equals 17 residues. CDR3 coding DNA: TGCGCCAGCAGCCAAGACATTACAGGGGGCTTGGGAAACACCATATATTTT. Translated, it gives CASSQDITGGLGNTIYF.

This clone is medium-sized (0.01 to 0.1%) in the sample. This sequence joins TRBV19 and TRBJ2-2; D may correspond to TRBD1 or TRBD2 (5 bases each). The CDR3 is made up of 17 amino acids. CDR1 and CDR2 from the germline V gene are LNHDA and SQIVND (reference sequence). V was pared by 5 bases and J by 1 base, with 17 bases between. CDR3 amino acids: CASSSEGLIMNTGELFF. CDR3 nucleotide sequence: TGTGCCAGTAGTTCAGAGGGGTTAATAATGAACACCGGGGAGCTGTTTTTT.

The chain recombines TRBV5-1 with TRBJ1-2; 7 nucleotides align to TRBD1. Germline-derived CDR1 and CDR2 are SGHRS and YFSETQ. The V and J ends lost 2 bases and 7 bases, in that order; junction bases with no gene match: 8. The CDR3 extends over 14 amino acids. As DNA, the CDR3 is TGCGCCAGCAGCTTAGACAGGGAGTGCTGTGGCTACACCTTC. Translation: CASSLDRECCGYTF. Variable domain in full (rest from reference TRBV5-1 and TRBJ1-2): KAGVTQTPRYLIKTRGQQVTLSCSPISGHRSVSWYQQTPGQGLQFLFEYFSETQRNKGNFPGRFSGRQFSNSRSEMNVSTLELGDSALYLCASSLDRECCGYTFGSGTRLTVV.

This clone was picked up one time. This chain joins TRBV13 and TRBJ1-1, with D possibly TRBD1 on 5 matching bases. The CDR3 spans 15 residues. Germline V gene sequence: CDR1 PRHDT, CDR2 FYEKMQ (reference sequence). Trimming pared 1 base from V and 0 bases from J, leaving 9 bases between. For the CDR3, the DNA is TGTGCCAGCAGCTTAGAAGCAGGGATGAACACTGAAGCTTTCTTT. Amino acids: CASSLEAGMNTEAFF.

Only a few counts were recorded for this clone. The chain recombines TRBV4-2 with TRBJ2-7; D is ambiguous. Germline loops: CDR1 LGHNA, CDR2 YNFKEQ. This CDR3 is 14 amino acids long. V lost 5 bases, J lost 5 bases, and 16 bases lay in between. The DNA of the CDR3 is TGTGCCAGCAGCTTAGCTGTTTGGACCGACGAGCAGTACTTC. This codes for CASSLAVWTDEQYF.

The rearrangement joins TRBV4-2 to TRBJ1-5; TRBD1 might be the D (6 bases). V was trimmed by 0 bases and J by 3 bases, leaving 15 bases between them. The CDR3 has 17 residues. Looked up from germline, CDR1 is LGHNA and CDR2 is YNFKEQ. CDR3 nucleotides: TGTGCCAGCAGCCAAGAGGGATCCGGACAGTTCAATCAGCCCCAGCATTTT. It codes for CASSQEGSGQFNQPQHF.

The chain links TRBV4-1 to TRBJ1-1; D is unresolved. The CDR3 covers 14 residues. The V gene's germline CDR1 is MGHRA and CDR2 YSYEKL. V dropped 1 base and J dropped 5 bases, with 11 bases sitting between them. DNA for the CDR3: TGCGCCAGCAGCCAAGGGTTGGGTCGGACTGAAGCTTTCTTT. Its protein product is CASSQGLGRTEAFF.

J is TRBJ2-7 and V is TRBV5-3; 13 bases map to TRBD2. TRBV5-3 is an ORF, with its function uncertain. V gave up 3 bases and J gave up 4 bases; unmatched junction bases: 7. The CDR3 loop spans 16 amino acids. CDR3 sequence reads: CARSSTGTSGEYEQYF. CDR3 DNA: TGTGCCAGAAGCTCGACCGGGACTAGCGGGGAATACGAGCAGTACTTC.

This CDR3 reads CSVGASDTEAFF. The DNA for the CDR3 is TGCAGCGTGGGGGCTTCGGACACTGAAGCTTTCTTT. The chain recombines TRBV29-1 with TRBJ1-1; D perhaps matches TRBD1 (6 bases). The germline V gene encodes CDR1 SQVTM and CDR2 ANQGSEA. Deletions cut 6 bases from V and 3 bases from J, with 11 bases between. The CDR3 length is 12 residues.

The J gene is TRBJ1-3, the V gene TRBV7-3; D gene unclear. V lost 5 bases and J lost 0, with 11 bases in between. Looked up from germline, CDR1 is SGHTA and CDR2 is FQGTGA. CDR3 length: 15 residues. The CDR3 spells CASSPDGSSGNTIYF. Here the CDR3 DNA reads TGTGCCAGCAGCCCCGACGGTAGCTCTGGAAACACCATATATTTT.

The rearrangement links TRBV4-1 to TRBJ2-1, with a weak D call TRBD2 (6 bases). With 4 bases removed from V and 7 bases from J, the gap between germline ends came to 8 bases. Germline V CDR1 and CDR2: MGHRA, YSYEKL. The length of the CDR3 is 12 residues. The CDR3 loop reads CASSPAGNEQFF. DNA of the CDR3: TGCGCCAGCAGCCCCGCGGGGAATGAGCAGTTCTTC.

The chain uses TRBV5-6 and TRBJ2-7; D not certain. The CDR3 is made up of 14 amino acids. The V gene lost 0 bases and the J gene lost 3 bases, with 10 bases spanning the gap. Germline V gives CDR1 SGHDT, CDR2 YYEEEE. DNA of the CDR3: TGTGCCAGCAGCTTGGAGCAGGTTAGCTACGAGCAGTACTTC. Translated, it gives CASSLEQVSYEQYF.

The genes are TRBV7-9 and TRBJ1-4, with TRBD1 matching 10 bases. V lost 5 bases to trimming and J lost 7 bases; unmatched junction nucleotides: 4. CDR1 is SEHNR and CDR2 is FQNEAQ in the germline V gene (reference sequence). The CDR3 has 14 amino acids. The CDR3: CASSNRDRGEKLFF. CDR3 DNA: TGTGCCAGCAGCAACCGGGACAGGGGTGAAAAACTGTTTTTT.

The rearrangement links TRBV10-3 to TRBJ2-7, with D maybe TRBD1 (6 bases). The CDR3 runs 14 residues. Germline V gene data show CDR1 as ENHRY and CDR2 as SYGVKD. V lost 0 bases to trimming and J lost 3 bases, with 9 bases between them. CDR3 loop: CAISESTDSYEQYF. CDR3 bases: TGTGCCATCAGTGAGTCAACGGACAGCTACGAGCAGTACTTC.

This clone appeared a single time. The chain's CDR3 is CASSVAGGTGNTIYF. The DNA for the CDR3 is TGTGCCAGCAGCGTAGCTGGGGGGACTGGAAACACCATATATTTT. V usage is TRBV9 and J usage is TRBJ1-3, with D possibly matching TRBD1 (5 bases). V gave up 0 bases and J gave up 2 bases, with 9 bases separating them. In germline, CDR1 is SGDLS, CDR2 YYNGEE. The CDR3 covers 15 residues.

CDR3 sequence (DNA): TGTGCCAGCAGTGATCGCCCCCGGGGCACTGAAGCTTTCTTT. As protein: CASSDRPRGTEAFF. The V call is TRBV6-1, the J call TRBJ1-1; D not resolved. There are 14 residues in the CDR3. Per the germline V gene, CDR1 is MNHNS and CDR2 is SASEGT. Between the trimmed V and J ends, which lost 3 bases and 4 bases, there was a span of 12 bases.

The chain has TRBV4-1 and TRBJ2-7; D is uncertain. Per the germline V gene, CDR1 is MGHRA and CDR2 is YSYEKL. V was cut by 0 bases and J by 4 bases, with 10 bases left in between. This CDR3 contains 14 residues. The CDR3 reads CASSQDVGIYEQYF. CDR3 DNA sequence: TGCGCCAGCAGCCAAGATGTAGGGATTTACGAGCAGTACTTC.